This T cell receptor beta chain was captured in a study of blood T cell repertoires in COVID-19 (TCRdb year 2020). Broadly, across the study: Collaborator samples came from the United States, Italy and Spain and covered acute and convalescent phases of COVID-19. The material from the prospective study consisted of cDNA or gDNA derived from T cells, B-cell-depleted T cells, or PBMCs. Subjects who had been exposed to COVID-19, were actively infected with it, or had recovered from it provided the deeply sampled blood TCRbeta repertoires that made up the dataset. The repertoires were released in a freely available public database intended as a resource for research on the immune response to SARS-CoV-2. The samples were drawn from the first 160 participants of the ongoing ImmuneRACE study and from more than 1,000 subjects provided by 6 global collaborators. Nearly every sample came with metadata listing a de-identified subject ID, COVID-19 status, age in years and sex. Where available, HLA class I and class II types were obtained from metadata supplied by the sample provider rather than from assay-based typing.

V is pared back by 7 bases and J by 5 bases, with 18 bases lying between the germline termini. Including the terminal cysteine and phenylalanine, the CDR3 comprises 15 residues. The DNA shown is the 45-base CDR3, in frame from base 1. As encoded in the germline V gene, CDR1 is SNHLY while CDR2 is FYNNEI. In Seattle, one collaborating source enrolled patients while the infection was active and tracked those patients longitudinally over the course of disease. Each collaborating institution followed its own protocols to collect whole blood in K2EDTA tubes. For TCRbeta analysis, collaborator samples were shipped as frozen whole blood, as isolated PBMCs, or as DNA extracted from either sample type. The immunoSEQ Assay, a bias-controlled multiplex PCR, was used to amplify TCRbeta CDR3 regions from genomic DNA. The study's processing was this. The number of nucleated cells in each sample was estimated by amplification of reference gene primers within the assay. To quantify the absolute abundance of each unique TCRbeta CDR3 rearrangement, sequence reads were collapsed and filtered. Productive Simpson clonality was computed per sample as the square root of Simpson's diversity index over productive rearrangements. Not all clones reach the TCRdb copy of this immuneACCESS table, which keeps in-frame sequences only. Checked studies attribute under half of the gap to unresolved V genes and leave the rest unexplained. V and J calls and clone size come straight from that table; D and trimming were deduced from the DNA. The sample table records some 160,000 clones; about 86% of these occur just once. Around a tenth of the sample goes to the ten largest clones.

The paper as a whole reports these results and caveats: How much clinical and demographic metadata was included differed by source and by participant, and the metadata was provided uncurated.

Details on this clone: Its antigen is still unknown. It has no much larger one-base neighbor in the sample; base qualities were not kept.

Material for sequencing was peripheral blood. The TCR sequence derives from a woman between 65 and 79 years old with COVID-19, enrolled during active disease. The sequence links TRBV2 to TRBJ1-5, with the D gene not clear enough to name. Here the CDR3 is given as CASTRWAGWDQPQHF. At the DNA level, the sequence is TGTGCCAGCACCCGTTGGGCAGGTTGGGATCAGCCCCAGCATTTT. This CDR3, with the reference TRBV2 and TRBJ1-5 proteins standing in past its ends, gives the full variable domain EPEVTQTPSHQVTQMGQEVILRCVPISNHLYFYWYRQILGQKVEFLVSFYNNEISEKSEIFDDQFSVERPDGSNFTLKIRSTKLEDSAMYFCASTRWAGWDQPQHFGDGTRLSIL.